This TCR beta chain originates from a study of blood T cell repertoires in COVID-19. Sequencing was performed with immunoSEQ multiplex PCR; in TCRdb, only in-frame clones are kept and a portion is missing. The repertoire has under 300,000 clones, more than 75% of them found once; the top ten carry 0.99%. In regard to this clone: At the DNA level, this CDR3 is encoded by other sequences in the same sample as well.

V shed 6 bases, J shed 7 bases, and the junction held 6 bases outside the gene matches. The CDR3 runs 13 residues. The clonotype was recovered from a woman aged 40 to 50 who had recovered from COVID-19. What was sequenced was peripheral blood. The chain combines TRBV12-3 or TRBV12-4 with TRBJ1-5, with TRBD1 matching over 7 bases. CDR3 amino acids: CASSPQGRQPQHF. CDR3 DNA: TGTGCCAGCAGCCCACAGGGGAGACAGCCCCAGCATTTT.